This T cell receptor beta chain was profiled in a study of cytomegalovirus exposure and HLA in healthy donors. Study-level background: Early released data had roughly 81 million unique TCRs, all coming from HLA-typed donors. Study-wide results and caveats: The classifier was said to identify cytomegalovirus status with high specificity and sensitivity. TCR beta chain V- and J-gene trimming was linked, in a later analysis, to a missense variant in DCLRE1C.

This clone showed up just once. The antigen remains unidentified. V was cut by 7 bases and J by 7 bases, with 14 bases left in between. Per germline, CDR1 LGHNA and CDR2 YSLEER. The CDR3 totals 13 residues. PCR involved 60 Vbeta and 13 Jbeta primers. Sequenced by immunoSEQ multiplex PCR; TCRdb stores in-frame clones only, minus some. The top ten clones hold around 4.9% of a sample with about 120,000 clones, 74% of them seen once. This chain joins TRBV4-3 and TRBJ2-1; unclear D gene. What was sequenced was PBMCs. The sequence was obtained from a man younger than 40 in good health and CMV-seropositive. The CDR3 region is CASKSERRNEQFF. DNA of the CDR3: TGCGCCAGCAAGAGCGAAAGACGGAATGAGCAGTTCTTC.